A selection of T cell receptor beta chains follows, all from one sample in a study of immune characterization of retroperitoneal liposarcoma. Each CDR3 protein gets one entry after TCRdb re-called the PCR reads with MiXCR. In the table there are some 2,800 distinct CDR3 sequences, around 43% of which are singletons. The sequencing input was tumor tissue. Receptors originate from a male donor with retroperitoneal liposarcoma. Both conserved end residues are part of each CDR3. A D gene is named only where the DNA matches it firmly. Size tells how often a clone was seen (once, few, many) or the class of an expanded clone, and some rows leave it out.

j_call | cdr3_length | clone_size | v_call | d_call | cdr3_aa | cdr3_nt
TRBJ2-1 | 15 | few | TRBV11-1 | TRBD2 | CASRATASGSYEQFF | TGTGCCAGCAGGGCGACTGCTAGCGGGAGCTATGAGCAGTTCTTC
TRBJ2-5 | 15 | NA | TRBV7-2 | NA | CASSSGGPLQETQYF | TGTGCCAGCAGCTCCGGGGGGCCCCTCCAAGAGACCCAGTACTTC
TRBJ2-3 | 20 | NA | TRBV6-5 | TRBD2 | CASSYQPYGLAGSKTDTQYF | TGTGCCAGCAGTTACCAACCCTACGGACTAGCGGGTAGTAAAACAGATACGCAGTATTTT
TRBJ2-7 | 13 | NA | TRBV6-1 | NA | CATAGLLQGEQYF | TGTGCCACGGCGGGACTCCTCCAGGGAGAGCAGTACTTC
TRBJ2-1 | 16 | NA | TRBV7-6 | TRBD2 | CASSLGVSGTYNEQFF | TGTGCCAGCAGCTTAGGGGTTAGCGGGACATACAATGAGCAGTTCTTC
TRBJ2-1 | 14 | NA | TRBV6-1 | NA | CASKTGVPLNEQFF | TGTGCCAGTAAGACGGGAGTCCCCCTCAATGAGCAGTTCTTC
TRBJ2-3 | 14 | NA | TRBV7-6 | TRBD2 | CASSSGGFTDTQYF | TGTGCCAGCAGCTCGGGGGGGTTCACAGATACGCAGTATTTT
TRBJ1-3 | 12 | NA | TRBV12-5 | NA | CASSNSGNTIYF | TGTGCTAGTTCAAACTCTGGAAACACCATATATTTT
TRBJ2-2 | 15 | NA | TRBV4-1 | NA | CASSLGPLNTGELFF | TGCGCCAGCAGCCTGGGACCTCTGAACACCGGGGAGCTGTTTTTT
TRBJ2-1 | 11 | NA | TRBV6-1 | NA | CASRTGREQFF | TGTGCCAGCAGGACAGGCCGTGAGCAGTTCTTC
TRBJ2-3 | 17 | NA | TRBV27 | TRBD2 | CASSPPGTSGINDTQYF | TGTGCCAGCAGTCCCCCCGGGACTAGCGGGATCAATGATACGCAGTATTTT
TRBJ2-3 | 16 | few | TRBV7-2 | NA | CASSLAPWRRADTQYF | TGTGCCAGCAGCTTAGCGCCATGGAGGAGGGCAGATACGCAGTATTTT
TRBJ1-6 | 15 | NA | TRBV6-1 | TRBD1 | CASSVGTGGRSPLHF | TGTGCCAGCAGTGTCGGGACAGGGGGCAGGTCACCCCTCCACTTT
TRBJ1-1 | 14 | NA | TRBV6-1 | NA | CASSPGRQNTEAFF | TGTGCCAGCAGTCCGGGCCGGCAGAACACTGAAGCTTTCTTT
TRBJ1-3 | 14 | once | TRBV6-1 | NA | CASSVWLTGNTIYF | TGTGCCAGCAGCGTCTGGTTGACTGGAAACACCATATATTTT
TRBJ2-3 | 15 | NA | TRBV5-1 | NA | CASSLSPGAIDTQYF | TGCGCCAGCAGCTTGTCACCCGGGGCAATAGATACGCAGTATTTT
TRBJ2-1 | 14 | few | TRBV12-3/TRBV12-4 | TRBD2 | CASSLAGGVNEQFF | TGTGCCAGCAGTTTAGCGGGAGGGGTCAATGAGCAGTTCTTC
TRBJ2-1 | 16 | NA | TRBV6-1 | TRBD2 | CASSPVSGRTYNEQFF | TGTGCCAGCAGCCCCGTTAGCGGGAGGACGTACAATGAGCAGTTCTTC
TRBJ2-7 | 15 | NA | TRBV7-2 | NA | CASSRISQPYYEQYF | TGTGCCAGCAGCAGGATTAGCCAACCTTACTACGAGCAGTACTTC
TRBJ2-5 | 15 | NA | TRBV6-1 | TRBD2 | CASSEMGLLGNEQYF | TGTGCCAGCAGTGAAATGGGACTACTTGGCAATGAGCAGTACTTC
TRBJ2-1 | 17 | NA | TRBV7-3 | NA | CASSLTLREDSYNEQFF | TGTGCCAGCAGCTTAACGTTAAGGGAGGACTCCTACAATGAGCAGTTCTTC
TRBJ1-6 | 14 | NA | TRBV6-5 | TRBD1 | CASSLRQGNSPLHF | TGTGCCAGCAGTTTGCGACAGGGGAATTCACCCCTCCACTTT
TRBJ1-2 | 15 | NA | TRBV6-6 | TRBD1 | CASSYYTGGNYGYTF | TGTGCCAGCAGTTACTATACAGGGGGGAACTATGGCTACACCTTC
TRBJ2-1 | 14 | NA | TRBV6-8 | NA | CASSSSNTYNEQFF | TGTGCCAGCAGTTCCTCTAATACCTACAATGAGCAGTTCTTC
TRBJ1-5 | 14 | large | TRBV7-8 | TRBD1 | CASSPTGFSQPQHF | TGTGCCAGCAGCCCGACAGGGTTCAGTCAGCCCCAGCATTTT
TRBJ1-6 | 14 | NA | TRBV6-1 | NA | CASSGTRGNSPLHF | TGTGCCAGCAGTGGGACAAGGGGAAATTCACCCCTCCACTTT
TRBJ2-1 | 14 | few | TRBV7-6 | NA | CASSAQWGSETQFF | TGTGCCAGCAGCGCCCAGTGGGGCAGTGAGACCCAGTTCTTC
TRBJ2-1 | 17 | NA | TRBV6-1 | NA | CASTEWAGRTSYNEQFF | TGTGCCAGCACTGAGTGGGCAGGGAGGACCTCCTACAATGAGCAGTTCTTC
TRBJ2-1 | 14 | NA | TRBV6-6 | NA | CASSSPDRDNEQFF | TGTGCCAGCAGTTCGCCGGACAGAGACAATGAGCAGTTCTTC
TRBJ2-2 | 16 | NA | TRBV11-2 | TRBD1 | CASSLDQGANTGELFF | TGTGCCAGCAGCTTAGACCAGGGGGCGAACACCGGGGAGCTGTTTTTT
TRBJ2-1 | 24 | NA | TRBV12-3/TRBV12-4 | TRBD2 | CASRNPVGTSGSRGDLSSYNEQVF | TGTGCCAGCAGAAACCCGGTTGGGACTAGCGGGTCGAGAGGGGACCTTAGCTCCTACAATGAGCAGGTCTTC
TRBJ2-6 | 13 | NA | TRBV6-1 | NA | CASREAGANVLTF | TGTGCCTCCAGGGAAGCTGGGGCCAACGTCCTGACTTTC
TRBJ2-1 | 16 | medium-sized | TRBV12-5 | TRBD2 | CASGVGGSGRINEQFF | TGTGCTAGTGGTGTGGGGGGTAGCGGGAGGATCAATGAGCAGTTCTTC
TRBJ2-1 | 15 | NA | TRBV7-3 | TRBD1 | CASSLRQGIYNEQFF | TGTGCCAGCAGCTTAAGACAGGGTATTTACAATGAGCAGTTCTTC
TRBJ2-4 | 15 | NA | TRBV12-3/TRBV12-4 | TRBD2 | CASRGLSGGPGIQYF | TGTGCCAGCAGGGGGCTGTCGGGGGGGCCCGGCATTCAGTACTTC
TRBJ2-3 | 15 | few | TRBV7-9 | TRBD1 | CASSLAGQGEGTQYF | TGTGCCAGCAGCTTAGCTGGACAGGGTGAAGGTACGCAGTATTTT
TRBJ2-1 | 13 | once | TRBV7-6 | NA | CASTRGTNNEQFF | TGTGCCAGCACCAGAGGGACAAACAATGAGCAGTTCTTC
TRBJ2-5 | 16 | NA | TRBV6-6 | NA | CASSYSFRERGETQYF | TGTGCCAGCAGTTACTCCTTCCGGGAGAGGGGGGAGACCCAGTACTTC
TRBJ1-2 | 15 | NA | TRBV6-1 | TRBD1 | CASEGQGAKGYGYTF | TGTGCCAGCGAGGGACAGGGGGCTAAGGGCTATGGCTACACCTTC
TRBJ2-7 | 13 | few | TRBV10-1 | TRBD2 | CASSPSGSGEQYF | TGCGCCAGCAGTCCGAGCGGGAGCGGCGAGCAGTACTTC
TRBJ2-4 | 14 | NA | TRBV5-1 | NA | CASSFEGREDIQYF | TGCGCCAGCAGCTTTGAAGGCAGGGAAGACATTCAGTACTTC
TRBJ2-1 | 14 | NA | TRBV7-4 | NA | CASSPRGSQETQFF | TGTGCCAGCAGCCCACGAGGGTCTCAAGAGACCCAGTTCTTC
TRBJ2-5 | 15 | NA | TRBV7-2 | TRBD2 | CASRRDSAGYNEQYF | TGTGCCAGCAGACGGGACTCAGCGGGGTACAATGAGCAGTACTTC
TRBJ1-2 | 15 | few | TRBV6-1 | TRBD1 | CAGGGQTNLNYGYTF | TGTGCCGGGGGGGGACAGACCAATCTTAACTATGGCTACACCTTC
TRBJ2-7 | 14 | NA | TRBV7-2 | NA | CASSPPTDSRGQYF | TGTGCCAGCAGCCCGCCCACGGACTCCCGGGGGCAGTACTTC
TRBJ2-2 | 15 | NA | TRBV7-8 | NA | CASSLSRANTGELFF | TGTGCCAGCAGCTTATCCAGGGCGAACACCGGGGAGCTGTTTTTT